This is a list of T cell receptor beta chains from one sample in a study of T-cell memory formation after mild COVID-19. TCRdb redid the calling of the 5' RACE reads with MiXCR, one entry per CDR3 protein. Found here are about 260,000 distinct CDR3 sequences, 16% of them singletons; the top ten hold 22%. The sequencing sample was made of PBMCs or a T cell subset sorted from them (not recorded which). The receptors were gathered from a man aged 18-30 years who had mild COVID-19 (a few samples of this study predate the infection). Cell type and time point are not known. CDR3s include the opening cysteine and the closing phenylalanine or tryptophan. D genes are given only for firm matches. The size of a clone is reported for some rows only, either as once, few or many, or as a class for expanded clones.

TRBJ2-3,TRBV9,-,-,TGTGCCAGCAGCGTAGGGCAACTAGATACGCAGTATTTT,CASSVGQLDTQYF
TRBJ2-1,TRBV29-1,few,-,TGCAGCGTTGACAGAACCTACAATGAGCAGTTCTTC,CSVDRTYNEQFF
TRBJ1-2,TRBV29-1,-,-,TGCAGCGTTATCGTCAGCCATTTACTCCACTACACCTTC,CSVIVSHLLHYTF
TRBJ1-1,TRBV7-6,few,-,TGTGCCAGCAGCCCCGTCGAGGCCACTGAAGCTTTCTTT,CASSPVEATEAFF
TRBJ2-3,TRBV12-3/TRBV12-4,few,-,TGTGCCAGCGGCAAGGGCAGCACAGATACGCAGTATTTT,CASGKGSTDTQYF
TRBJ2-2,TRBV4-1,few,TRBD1,TGCGCCAGCAGCCATCAATGGGGACAGGGGGACACCGGGGAGCTGTTTTTT,CASSHQWGQGDTGELFF
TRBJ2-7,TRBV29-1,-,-,TGCAGCGTTGAAGTGACTGAGACCCACGAGCAGTACTTC,CSVEVTETHEQYF
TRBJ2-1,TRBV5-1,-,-,TGCGCCAGCAGCGTCCAGGGCCCCTCCTACAATGAGCAGTTCTTC,CASSVQGPSYNEQFF
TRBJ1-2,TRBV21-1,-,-,TGTGCCAGCAGCAGATGTGACGGGACAGGCTATGGCTACACCTTC,CASSRCDGTGYGYTF
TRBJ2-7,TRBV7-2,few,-,TGTGCCAGCAGCTTACGAAGGGGGTTCCACGAGCAGTACTTC,CASSLRRGFHEQYF
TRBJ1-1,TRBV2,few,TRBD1,TGTGCCAGCAGGTCGGGACAGGGTGCGAACACTGAAGCTTTCTTT,CASRSGQGANTEAFF
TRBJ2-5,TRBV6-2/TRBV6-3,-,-,TGTGCCAGCACTCCTGTCCCCGACAGGCATAGTAAGACCCAGTACTTC,CASTPVPDRHSKTQYF
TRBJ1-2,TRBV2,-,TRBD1,TGTGCCAGCAGTAGACGGACAGGGGGCCATGGCTACACCTTC,CASSRRTGGHGYTF
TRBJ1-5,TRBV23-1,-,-,TGCGCCAGCATTGGAAGGGGCGGTCAGCCCCAGCATTTT,CASIGRGGQPQHF
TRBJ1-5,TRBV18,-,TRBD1,TGTGCCAGCTCACGAGGACAGGGAGGAAGCAATCAGCCCCAGCATTTT,CASSRGQGGSNQPQHF
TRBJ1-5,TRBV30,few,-,TGTGCCTGGTCGAGGGGCCTCAATCAGCCCCAGCATTTT,CAWSRGLNQPQHF
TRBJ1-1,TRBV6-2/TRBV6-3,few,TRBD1,TGTGCCAGCAGTTGGACAGGGGTTTACACTGAAGCTTTCTTT,CASSWTGVYTEAFF
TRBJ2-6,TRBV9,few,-,TGTGCCAGCAGCGTAGAGTCTCGATCCGGGGCCAACGTCCTGACTTTC,CASSVESRSGANVLTF
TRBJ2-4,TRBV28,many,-,TGTGCCAGCAGTTTCCGCGGGGACATTCAGTACTTC,CASSFRGDIQYF
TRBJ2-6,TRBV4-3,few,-,TGCGCCAGCAGCCATACTACAGGCTCTGGGGCCAACGTCCTGACTTTC,CASSHTTGSGANVLTF
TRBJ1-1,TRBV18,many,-,TGTGCCAGCTCATCCCAGGCCAACACTGAAGCTTTCTTT,CASSSQANTEAFF
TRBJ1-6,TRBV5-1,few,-,TGCGCCAGCTGTGACCTTAGGGTTTCACCCCTCCACTTT,CASCDLRVSPLHF
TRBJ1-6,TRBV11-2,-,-,TGTGCCAGCAGCTTAGGCGGAGGGCCCCTCCACTTT,CASSLGGGPLHF
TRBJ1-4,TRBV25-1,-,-,TGTGCCAGCAGTGCGACGAGGACTAGTGAAAAACTGTTTTTT,CASSATRTSEKLFF
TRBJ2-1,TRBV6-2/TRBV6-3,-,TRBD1,TGTGCCAGCAGTCCCCCCGGGACAGGTTTTGCGCAGTTCTTC,CASSPPGTGFAQFF
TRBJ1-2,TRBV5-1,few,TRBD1,TGCGCCAGCAGCTTAAATACCGGGACAGGGGACCGGGGCTACACCTTC,CASSLNTGTGDRGYTF
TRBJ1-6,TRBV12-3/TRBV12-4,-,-,TGTGCCAGCAGTTTAGCGGATCCAGGGAGCTCCTATAATTCACCCCTCCACTTT,CASSLADPGSSYNSPLHF
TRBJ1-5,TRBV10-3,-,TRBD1,TGTGCCATTCGACAGGGGTTCAATCAGCCCCAGCATTTT,CAIRQGFNQPQHF
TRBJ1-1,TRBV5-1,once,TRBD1,TGCGCCAGCAGTACCGGGACAGGGTTGGGGACTGAAGCTTTCTTT,CASSTGTGLGTEAFF
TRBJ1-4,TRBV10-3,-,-,TGTGCCATCAGTGAATTGGAGGGCGAAAAACTGTTTTTT,CAISELEGEKLFF
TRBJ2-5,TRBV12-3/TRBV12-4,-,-,TGTGCCAGCAGCTTGTTGCGGACCCAGTACTTC,CASSLLRTQYF
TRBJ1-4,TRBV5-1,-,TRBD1,TGCGCCAGCAGCCCAGGACAGGGGGCGGATGAAAAACTGTTTTTT,CASSPGQGADEKLFF
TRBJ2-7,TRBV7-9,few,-,TGTGCCAGCAGCTTGCGACAGGCCCACGAGCAGTACTTC,CASSLRQAHEQYF
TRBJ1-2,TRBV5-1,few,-,TGCGCCAGCAGCTTGGCTAGGACCTATGGCTACACCTTC,CASSLARTYGYTF
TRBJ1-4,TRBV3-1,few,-,TGTGCCAGCAGCCAAGATCTGGGGCGTGAAAAACTGTTTTTT,CASSQDLGREKLFF
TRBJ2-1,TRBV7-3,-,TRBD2,TGTGCCAGCAGCTTATTTGCGGGGGGCCGGAATGAGCAGTTCTTC,CASSLFAGGRNEQFF